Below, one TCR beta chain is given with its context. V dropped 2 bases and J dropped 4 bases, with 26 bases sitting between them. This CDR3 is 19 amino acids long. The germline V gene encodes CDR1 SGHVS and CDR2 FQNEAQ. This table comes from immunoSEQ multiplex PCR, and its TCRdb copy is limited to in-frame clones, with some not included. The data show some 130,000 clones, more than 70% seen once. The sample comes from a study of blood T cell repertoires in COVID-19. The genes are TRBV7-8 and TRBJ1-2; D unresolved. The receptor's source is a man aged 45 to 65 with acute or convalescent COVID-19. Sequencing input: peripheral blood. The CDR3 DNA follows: TGTGCCAGCAGCTTATTGTGGGAGGCAGGTCCCATTCGGGGCTATGGCTACACCTTC. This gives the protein CASSLLWEAGPIRGYGYTF.